Sequencing of this TCR beta chain was carried out in a study of blood T cells in healthy people across ages. A sample-barcoded 5' primer and a J-beta primer mix were used in a second PCR of roughly 6 to 11 cycles. TCRdb independently ran MiXCR on the 5' RACE reads; one entry per CDR3 protein. Altogether 1.5 million or so distinct CDR3 sequences are present, about 42% being singletons, with the ten largest covering just over 4%. V lost 3 bases, J lost 5 bases, and 19 bases lay in between. The CDR3 covers 16 residues. Germline lookup yields CDR1 SGHTA and CDR2 FQGNSA. General study points: While age rose, TCR beta diversity per million T cells dropped in a roughly linear way. The authors considered diversity estimates from one million T cells to be underestimates.

This clonotype was found once. Antigen specificity is unknown. This chain uses TRBV7-2 with TRBJ2-5, with D maybe TRBD1 (7 bases). The sequenced material came from blood. This sequence originates from a young woman in good health. Written as DNA, the CDR3 is TGTGCCAGCAGCTTCAATCGGAGGGGGCTGGGGGAGACCCAGTACTTC. It codes for CASSFNRRGLGETQYF.